The clone carrying this T cell receptor (beta chain) was picked up a small number of times. Its antigen is unidentified. This sample is part of a study of T-cell memory formation after mild COVID-19. Study-level results: Most CD4+ clones that shrank were in CM and EM, while CD8+ ones turned up in EMRA.

TCRdb itself ran the 5' RACE reads through MiXCR, one entry per CDR3 protein. The sample yields about 270,000 distinct CDR3 sequences, 15% seen once. The CDR3 consists of 15 residues. Per the germline V gene, CDR1 is SEHNR and CDR2 is FQNEAQ (reference sequence). J was trimmed by 4 bases and V by 3 bases; bases with no gene match: 7. This TCR was sampled from an adult woman who had mild COVID-19 (a few samples of this study predate the infection). Cell type and time point are not known. Sample: PBMCs or a T cell subset sorted from them (not recorded which). The V and J genes are TRBV7-9 and TRBJ2-5; 8 nucleotides line up with TRBD1. The CDR3 sequence is CASSFDRGHRETQYF. In DNA form, the CDR3 reads TGTGCCAGCAGCTTCGACAGGGGACATAGAGAGACCCAGTACTTC.